These 31 T cell receptor beta chains were sequenced from one sample in a study of neurological immune-mediated disorders. MiXCR, applied by TCRdb to the 5' RACE reads, yields one record per CDR3 protein. The sample has 55,000 to 70,000 distinct CDR3 sequences; around 5.1% are singletons. Source material: PBMCs. The receptors were gathered from a human donor with multiple sclerosis. The donor label of this sample is uncertain.

A word on this clonotype: A much larger clone is a single base away; this may be a read error. The J gene is TRBJ1-2, the V gene TRBV6-5; 8 bases align to TRBD1. Germline assignment: CDR1 MNHEY and CDR2 SVGAGI. This CDR3 spans 13 amino acids. The CDR3 spells CTSSYSTGEDYTF. The CDR3 coding sequence is TGTACCAGCAGTTACTCGACAGGGGAGGACTACACCTTC.

This clonotype was seen repeatedly, ten times or more. This chain uses TRBV12-3 or TRBV12-4 with TRBJ1-1; D is perhaps TRBD1 (5 bases). The CDR3 consists of 14 residues. V dropped 5 bases and J dropped 0 bases, with 10 bases sitting between them. The CDR3 region has the DNA TGTGCCAGCAGTGTAGGGGTAGTGAACACTGAAGCTTTCTTT. Amino acids: CASSVGVVNTEAFF.

This clonotype was counted at least ten times. The chain combines TRBV7-9 with TRBJ2-2; D ambiguous. V dropped 5 bases and J dropped 4 bases, with 17 bases sitting between them. The CDR3 contains 16 residues. CDR1 is SEHNR and CDR2 is FQNEAQ in the germline V gene (reference sequence). The CDR3 DNA reads TGTGCCAGCAGCCCCCGGGCCTGGGGTGGCACCGGGGAGCTGTTTTTT. As protein: CASSPRAWGGTGELFF.

This clonotype has at least ten counts. V usage is TRBV5-1 and J usage is TRBJ2-7; D is undetermined. Trimming left V 0 bases short and J 0 bases short, with 4 bases between. Germline CDR1 and CDR2: SGHRS and YFSETQ. CDR3 size: 13 residues. The CDR3 protein is CASSLEGSYEQYF. As DNA, the CDR3 is TGCGCCAGCAGCTTGGAAGGCTCCTACGAGCAGTACTTC. Variable domain in full (rest from reference TRBV5-1 and TRBJ2-7): KAGVTQTPRYLIKTRGQQVTLSCSPISGHRSVSWYQQTPGQGLQFLFEYFSETQRNKGNFPGRFSGRQFSNSRSEMNVSTLELGDSALYLCASSLEGSYEQYFGPGTRLTVT.

This clonotype was detected ten times or more. The V gene is TRBV20-1, the J gene TRBJ1-2; maybe TRBD1 (5 bases). The CDR3 is made up of 13 amino acids. Trimming took 1 base from V and 4 from J, leaving 10 bases between them. Germline-derived CDR1 and CDR2 are DFQATT and SNEGSKA (reference sequence). The CDR3 nucleotides are TGCAGTGCTAGAGTTCAGGGTCTCTATGGCTACACCTTC. Translating gives CSARVQGLYGYTF.

Ten or more counts support this clonotype. This chain joins TRBV29-1 and TRBJ1-2, with 7 bases lining up with TRBD1. The V gene end was trimmed by 4 bases and the J gene end by 4 bases; junction bases not matched to a gene: 6. The CDR3 runs 13 residues. Per germline, CDR1 SQVTM and CDR2 ANQGSEA. Here the CDR3 reads CSVAQGEGYGYTF. In nucleotides, the CDR3 is TGCAGCGTTGCCCAGGGGGAAGGCTATGGCTACACCTTC.

In DNA form, the CDR3 reads TGTGCCTGGTACCTGGGTGGGAGCTACAATGAGCAGTTCTTC. It yields the protein CAWYLGGSYNEQFF. The rearrangement uses TRBV30 and TRBJ2-1; TRBD2 is a possible D gene (5 bases). Germline V gene sequence: CDR1 GTSNPN, CDR2 SVGIG (reference sequence). V lost 5 bases to trimming and J lost 3 bases, with 14 bases between them. The CDR3 is 14 residues long.

This clonotype occurred many times. J is TRBJ2-3 and V is TRBV20-1; no clear D gene. In germline, CDR1 is DFQATT, CDR2 SNEGSKA (reference sequence). This CDR3 spans 14 amino acids. V lost 1 base, J lost 2 bases, and 10 bases lay in between. The CDR3 reads CSARAPAFTDTQYF. In nucleotides, the CDR3 is TGCAGTGCTAGAGCCCCGGCCTTCACAGATACGCAGTATTTT.

This clonotype occurred many times. The chain couples TRBV24-1 to TRBJ2-1; 8 nucleotides align to TRBD1. Germline CDR1 is KGHDR and CDR2 is SFDVKD. The ends lost 2 bases at V and 9 bases at J; junction bases unmatched: 8. This CDR3 spans 15 amino acids. CDR3 in DNA: TGTGCCACCAGTGATTCCTCGGCAGGGGGCGTTGAGCAGTTCTTC. Its protein product is CATSDSSAGGVEQFF.

By share of the sample, this clonotype is medium-sized (0.01 to 0.1%). V gene TRBV4-1 combines with J gene TRBJ2-2; TRBD2 matches at 11 bases. V lost 0 bases and J lost 4; bases outside the gene matches: 7. Per germline, CDR1 MGHRA and CDR2 YSYEKL. This CDR3 has 18 amino acids. CDR3 DNA sequence: TGCGCCAGCAGCCAAGATCCGGCGGGACTAGCGGTCACCGGGGAGCTGTTTTTT. Translation gives CASSQDPAGLAVTGELFF.

The sample holds many counts of this clonotype. This chain uses TRBV7-2 with TRBJ2-4; 13 nucleotides align to TRBD2. In germline, CDR1 is SGHTA, CDR2 FQGNSA. V gave up 2 bases and J gave up 10 bases; unmatched junction bases: 8. This CDR3 is 16 amino acids long. CDR3 region: CASSLRTSGGAEIQYF. The DNA for the CDR3 is TGTGCCAGCAGCTTACGTACTAGCGGGGGGGCCGAGATTCAGTACTTC.

This clonotype was seen many times. The rearrangement uses TRBV20-1 and TRBJ2-7, with TRBD2 identical over 8 bases. Germline loops: CDR1 DFQATT, CDR2 SNEGSKA (reference sequence). After removal of 3 bases from V and 3 bases from J, the junction contained 7 bases not matched to a gene. The CDR3 is 14 residues long. Written as DNA, the CDR3 is TGCAGTGCTAGGAGCCAGCGGGGGAACTACGAGCAGTACTTC. This encodes CSARSQRGNYEQYF.

This clonotype was recorded at least ten times. The rearrangement joins TRBV20-1 to TRBJ2-7, with D uncertain. Germline V gene sequence: CDR1 DFQATT, CDR2 SNEGSKA (reference sequence). Trimming took 0 bases from V and 2 from J, leaving 14 bases between them. The CDR3 is 15 amino acids. CDR3 coding DNA: TGCAGTGCTAGAGATCCGCTGAACAGTGCCTACGAGCAGTACTTC. This codes for CSARDPLNSAYEQYF.

This clonotype was recorded many times. The CDR3: CASSNGNFYEQYF. Here the CDR3 DNA reads TGCGCCAGCAGCAACGGGAATTTCTACGAGCAGTACTTC. The J gene is TRBJ2-7, the V gene TRBV5-1; a possible D gene is TRBD2 (5 bases). Trimming removed 4 bases at V and 3 bases at J, with 11 bases between. CDR1 SGHRS and CDR2 YFSETQ come from the germline V gene. CDR3 size: 13 residues.

V gene TRBV10-3 combines with J gene TRBJ2-1, with D possibly TRBD2 on 5 matching bases. Germline V gives CDR1 ENHRY, CDR2 SYGVKD. V was cut by 11 bases and J by 5 bases, with 25 bases left in between. This CDR3 region has 16 residues. CDR3 in amino acids: CAHSRRGARTHNEQFF. The CDR3 nucleotides are TGTGCCCACTCACGCCGGGGTGCGCGAACCCACAATGAGCAGTTCTTC.

CDR3 coding DNA: TGCGCCAGCAGCCTGGGGGACAGTGAAGCTTTCTTT. This encodes CASSLGDSEAFF. The chain employs TRBV5-1 and TRBJ1-1, with 7 bases fitting TRBD1. This CDR3 has 12 residues. In germline, CDR1 is SGHRS, CDR2 YFSETQ. V lost 4 bases, J lost 7 bases, and 4 bases stayed unmatched.

This clonotype was observed a few times. The gene calls are TRBV7-2 and TRBJ1-6; TRBD1 matches 10 bases. CDR3 length equals 15 residues. The V gene's germline CDR1 is SGHTA and CDR2 FQGNSA. V was clipped by 5 bases and J by 10 bases; unmatched bases: 8. Here the CDR3 reads CASSLYPGQGSPLHF. CDR3 nucleotides: TGTGCCAGCAGCCTATACCCGGGACAGGGGTCACCCCTCCACTTT.

This clonotype has ten or more counts. The rearrangement uses TRBV7-6 and TRBJ1-4; D gene ambiguous. The length of the CDR3 is 15 residues. Trimming removed 1 base at V and 1 base at J, with 7 bases between. Per germline, CDR1 SGHVS and CDR2 FNYEAQ. The CDR3 sequence is CASSLGSRTNEKLFF. The CDR3 DNA sequence: TGTGCCAGCAGCTTAGGATCGCGAACTAATGAAAAACTGTTTTTT.

This clonotype appeared many times. This chain uses TRBV5-1 with TRBJ2-7; weak D call: TRBD1 (7 bases). V was trimmed by 6 bases and J by 2 bases, leaving 15 bases between them. Germline loops: CDR1 SGHRS, CDR2 YFSETQ. The CDR3 length is 14 residues. The CDR3 sequence is CASNGGGGTYEQYF. The CDR3 DNA follows: TGCGCCAGCAACGGCGGAGGGGGCACCTACGAGCAGTACTTC.

This clonotype was found many times. V gene TRBV9 combines with J gene TRBJ1-2; D might be TRBD1 (6 bases). V was shortened by 6 bases and J by 3 bases, with 15 bases between the two germline ends. The germline V gene has CDR1 SGDLS and CDR2 YYNGEE. The CDR3 totals 14 residues. This CDR3 is CASIPPRGDYGYTF. The CDR3 nucleotides are TGTGCCAGCATCCCGCCCAGGGGTGACTATGGCTACACCTTC.

This clonotype was seen at least ten times. V and J are TRBV5-1 and TRBJ2-7; no firm D call. Trimming cost V 4 bases and J 2 bases, with 16 bases left between them. CDR1 and CDR2 from the germline V gene are SGHRS and YFSETQ. The CDR3 is 15 residues long. CDR3 in amino acids: CASSRSTSLAYEQYF. The CDR3 DNA follows: TGCGCCAGCAGCCGATCGACGTCGTTGGCCTACGAGCAGTACTTC.

The chain employs TRBV11-1 and TRBJ2-7; possible D gene TRBD2, 5 bases. This CDR3 has 15 amino acids. With 6 bases removed from V and 3 bases from J, the gap between germline ends came to 18 bases. Germline V gives CDR1 SGHAT, CDR2 FQDESV (reference sequence). The CDR3 DNA sequence: TGTGCCAGCAGTCTTGCGAGGGCTTCGTACTACGAGCAGTACTTC. Protein: CASSLARASYYEQYF.

This clonotype was seen repeatedly, ten times or more. The J gene is TRBJ1-3, the V gene TRBV24-1; TRBD1 matches at 8 bases. The length of the CDR3 is 16 residues. Germline-derived CDR1 and CDR2 are KGHDR and SFDVKD. Trimming removed 4 bases from V and 4 bases from J; junction bases left unmatched: 8. CDR3 sequence reads: CATSDRYRGYGNTIYF. As DNA, the CDR3 is TGTGCCACCAGTGACCGATACAGGGGGTACGGAAACACCATATATTTT.

The table lists this clonotype with many counts. The rearrangement joins TRBV10-3 to TRBJ1-5, with D maybe TRBD1 (6 bases). The ends were cut back, 2 bases at V and 1 base at J, with 6 bases in the middle. Germline CDR1 is ENHRY and CDR2 is SYGVKD. This CDR3 has 14 residues. The CDR3 DNA sequence: TGTGCCATCAGTGAGACAGGGAGCAATCAGCCCCAGCATTTT. Translated, it gives CAISETGSNQPQHF.

This clonotype was detected many times. The rearrangement uses TRBV6-5 and TRBJ1-5; a possible D gene is TRBD1 (5 bases). CDR1 and CDR2 (germline): MNHEY, SVGAGI. V lost 0 bases and J lost 2, with 5 bases in between. The CDR3 is 14 residues long. The CDR3 DNA is TGTGCCAGCAGTTACTCAGGGGGCAATCAGCCCCAGCATTTT. This translates into CASSYSGGNQPQHF.

This clonotype was counted at least ten times. The chain links TRBV2 to TRBJ2-3; D perhaps matches TRBD2 (5 bases). V lost 6 bases to trimming and J lost 2 bases, with 15 bases between them. The CDR3 runs 15 residues. The germline gives CDR1 SNHLY, CDR2 FYNNEI. The CDR3 loop reads CASSMGSGVTDTQYF. The CDR3 DNA is TGTGCCAGCAGCATGGGCTCCGGGGTCACAGATACGCAGTATTTT.

The table lists this clonotype with many counts. CDR3 loop: CASSYGASGGLGDTQYF. Written as DNA, the CDR3 is TGTGCCAGCAGTTACGGCGCTAGCGGGGGCCTCGGGGATACGCAGTATTTT. V gene TRBV6-5 combines with J gene TRBJ2-3; 10 bases line up with TRBD2. CDR3 length: 17 amino acids. Germline loops: CDR1 MNHEY, CDR2 SVGAGI. V lost 2 bases to trimming and J lost 6 bases; unmatched junction nucleotides: 11.

This clonotype came up many times. V usage is TRBV5-1 and J usage is TRBJ1-4; maybe TRBD1 (5 bases). This CDR3 comprises 15 residues. Trimming left V 4 bases short and J 6 bases short, with 16 bases between. Germline-derived CDR1 and CDR2 are SGHRS and YFSETQ. CDR3 amino acids: CASSGTTRDHEKLFF. The DNA for the CDR3 is TGCGCCAGCAGCGGAACAACAAGGGACCATGAAAAACTGTTTTTT.

This clonotype was detected ten times or more. This chain uses TRBV7-8 with TRBJ2-7; D remains unclear. Per germline, CDR1 SGHVS and CDR2 FQNEAQ. The CDR3 runs to 13 residues. With 1 base removed from V and 1 base from J, the gap between germline ends came to 5 bases. The CDR3 region is CASSLGNSYEQYF. The CDR3 DNA sequence: TGTGCCAGCAGCTTAGGAAATTCCTACGAGCAGTACTTC. The full variable domain, with the rest looked up from reference TRBV7-8 and TRBJ2-7, is GAGVSQSPRYKVAKRGQDVALRCDPISGHVSLFWYQQALGQGPEFLTYFQNEAQLDKSGLPSDRFFAERPEGSVSTLKIQRTQQEDSAVYLCASSLGNSYEQYFGPGTRLTVT.

Many counts were recorded for this clonotype. The CDR3 reads CATPGRDNTGELFF. The CDR3 DNA sequence: TGTGCCACTCCGGGCAGGGACAACACCGGGGAGCTGTTTTTT. The genes are TRBV24-1 and TRBJ2-2; the D gene could be TRBD1 or TRBD2 (5 bases each). The CDR3 covers 14 residues. Per the germline V gene, CDR1 is KGHDR and CDR2 is SFDVKD. V lost 10 bases, J lost 2 bases, and 13 bases lay in between.

This clonotype was recorded at least ten times. J is TRBJ2-1 and V is TRBV15; D ambiguous. CDR1 and CDR2 (germline): LNHNV, YYDKDF (reference sequence). This CDR3 is 15 amino acids long. V was shortened by 0 bases and J by 2 bases, with 8 bases between the two germline ends. The CDR3 DNA follows: TGTGCCACCAGCAGAGAGTTGGCCACCTACAATGAGCAGTTCTTC. Translation gives CATSRELATYNEQFF. The complete variable domain, with remaining parts taken from reference TRBV15 and TRBJ2-1, reads DAMVIQNPRYQVTQFGKPVTLSCSQTLNHNVMYWYQQKSSQAPKLLFHYYDKDFNNEADTPDNFQSRRPNTSFCFLDIRSPGLGDTAMYLCATSRELATYNEQFFGPGTRLTVL.